This T cell receptor beta chain was recorded in a study of T cell responses to AZD1222 COVID-19 vaccine. Using immunoSEQ multiplex PCR, the repertoire was profiled, and TCRdb retains in-frame clones only, with some absent. The sample consists of some 110,000 clones, about 90% of them appearing once. The source of this sequence is an adult who received the AZD1222 COVID-19 vaccine. The sequencing here drew on peripheral blood, taken 28 days after the second AZD1222 dose.

The CDR3 nucleotides are TGCGCCAGCAGCCCTGGTGGCGAGGGGGCAATTGGGGCCAACGTCCTGACTTTC. Protein product: CASSPGGEGAIGANVLTF. The rearrangement uses TRBV5-1 and TRBJ2-6; 7 bases are a match to TRBD1. Germline loops: CDR1 SGHRS, CDR2 YFSETQ. CDR3 size: 18 residues. Losses at the gene ends were 4 bases for V and 3 bases for J; bases not matched to a gene: 13.